This TCR beta chain derives from a study of human T cells and chemical hapten exposure (dated by TCRdb to about 2021). For the wider study: For sensitization, 2% DPC in acetone was applied to a roughly 2 cm by roughly 2 cm area of upper inner arm skin. Blood samples were taken from patients before sensitization (week 0) and then at 2, 6 and about 24 weeks after DPC sensitization. Patch testing on the upper back used Finn chambers containing 0.01% DPC, with scoring done after 6 days according to International Contact Dermatitis Research Group standards. This study followed changes in the peripheral blood TCR repertoire in vivo during primary and secondary sensitization of alopecia patients to the hapten diphenylcyclopropenone (DPC). Libraries were pooled for sequencing, and variation in per-sample TCR yields was attributed mainly to small differences in library volumes within the pool. Blood for TCR sequencing was provided by twenty-nine alopecia patients at one to four time points (pre-sensitization, 2, 6 and 24 weeks). The patient cohort, mostly female, included alopecia areata with under or over 50% scalp involvement, alopecia totalis and alopecia universalis. Weekly therapeutic DPC doses were additionally applied to the scalp of patients throughout the approximately 24-week study period.

Overall study outcomes, separate from this receptor: After repeated subsampling, the strength of the expansion versus patch-test correlation and the threshold at which it became significant changed. The number of TCRs above 1 in 1000 frequency did not change with DPC sensitization; there was no evidence of global repertoire structure alterations. Significantly more large CDR3 similarity clusters were formed by expanded TCRs than by pre-sensitization or healthy control sets, consistent with antigen-driven responses. A positive correlation was found between the number of PT1 expanded TCRs and patch test score, with significance reached at thresholds 8, 16 and 32 but not 4. Because every patient had alopecia, a presumed autoimmune disease, the patients' immune response might differ from that of healthy individuals.

The sample's time point label is to be understood as: pre-sensitization, week 0. The treatment or condition label, read with the paper, signifies: therapeutic diphenylcyclopropenone sensitization with weekly scalp DPC. At each patch-test visit, blood was drawn before the patch test was applied. To be eligible, patients had to be aged 18 to 70, diagnosed with alopecia and judged suitable for DPC therapy, while pregnant patients were excluded. Total RNA was extracted from unfractionated whole blood that had been collected in Tempus Blood RNA tubes. This clonotype occurred many times. Its antigen is still unknown. There are no base qualities to consult, and no much larger clone falls within one base. The library was built by means of RACE. TCRdb names NextSeq 500 as the instrument used. During library preparation, unique molecular identifiers were attached to individual cDNA molecules so that TCRs could be counted in a quantitative, reproducible way. From each blood RNA sample, both TCR alpha and TCR beta chains were sequenced. The authors processed their data as follows. The median number of TCRs per sample was roughly 94,000, ranging from 23,224 to 690,600. The Decombinator software suite was used to annotate the V, J and CDR3 of the TCR reads. For PS versus PT1 abundance plots, all samples were subsampled to the same number of TCRs (28,000). TCRs were defined as expanded if absent before sensitization and observed at least eight times at the 2-week time point. TCRdb passed the public sequencing reads through fastp at Q25 and MiXCR, retaining productive beta sequences. When rows share a CDR3 protein, they turn into one entry using the most common DNA and genes. V and J calls and clone size were set by TCRdb, not the authors. Here the sample has around 120,000 distinct CDR3 sequences; roughly 13% occur a single time. The top ten constitute approximately 2.6% of the sample.

The clonotype originates from a woman aged 18 to 35 with alopecia areata. Some clones in this sample may be carry-over from other donors' samples. This sample comprised whole blood, obtained in connection with sensitization to the hapten diphenylcyclopropenone (DPC).

Here is the DNA: TGTGCCAGCAGCTTAGTCCGGACAATCGGGGCTTCACCCCTCCACTTT. Protein translation: CASSLVRTIGASPLHF. In this chain, TRBV7-2 is recombined with TRBJ1-6; the D gene is perhaps TRBD1, on 5 matching bases. Deletion took 1 base off V and 9 bases off J, with a span of 16 bases between the germline ends. The germline V gene specifies SGHTA as CDR1 and FQGNSA as CDR2. There are 16 amino acids in the CDR3, from cysteine to phenylalanine inclusive. Only the CDR3 region is kept as DNA, spanning 48 bases read in frame from base 1.